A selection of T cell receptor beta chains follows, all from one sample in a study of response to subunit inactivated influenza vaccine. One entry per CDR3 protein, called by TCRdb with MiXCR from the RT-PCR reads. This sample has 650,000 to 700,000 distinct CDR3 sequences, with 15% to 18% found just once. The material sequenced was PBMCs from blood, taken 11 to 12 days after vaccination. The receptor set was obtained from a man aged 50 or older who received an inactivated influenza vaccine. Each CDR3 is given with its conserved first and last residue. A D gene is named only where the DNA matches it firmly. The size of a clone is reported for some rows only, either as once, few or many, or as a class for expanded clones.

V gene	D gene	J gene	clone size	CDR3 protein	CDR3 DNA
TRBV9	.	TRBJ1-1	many	CASSGGLNTEAFF	TGTGCCAGCAGCGGGGGATTGAACACTGAAGCTTTCTTT
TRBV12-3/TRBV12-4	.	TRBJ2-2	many	CASSYLITGELFF	TGTGCCAGCAGTTACCTTATAACCGGGGAGCTGTTTTTT
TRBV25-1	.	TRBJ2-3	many	CAAGRSTDTQYF	TGTGCCGCGGGGAGAAGCACAGATACGCAGTATTTT
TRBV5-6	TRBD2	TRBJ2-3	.	CASSEGLAGGSTDTQYF	TGTGCCAGCAGCGAGGGACTAGCGGGGGGGAGCACAGATACGCAGTATTTT
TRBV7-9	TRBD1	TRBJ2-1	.	CASRPNDRVFLFF	TGTGCCAGCAGGCCCAACGACAGGGTTTTTCTGTTCTTC
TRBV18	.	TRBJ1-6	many	CASSLRDEDSPLHF	TGTGCCAGCTCACTCCGGGACGAGGATTCACCCCTCCACTTT
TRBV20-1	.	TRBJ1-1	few	CSASRGADTEAFF	TGCAGTGCTAGCCGAGGGGCGGACACTGAAGCTTTCTTT
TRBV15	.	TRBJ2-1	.	CATSRLGSSYNEQFF	TGTGCCACCAGCCGGTTAGGGAGCTCCTACAATGAGCAGTTCTTC
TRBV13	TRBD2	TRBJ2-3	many	CASSYVWTSGSTGADTQYF	TGTGCCAGCAGTTACGTTTGGACTAGCGGGAGCACGGGGGCAGATACGCAGTATTTT
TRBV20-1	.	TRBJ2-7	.	CSGHSISDSSYEQYF	TGCAGTGGCCATTCGATTTCGGATAGCTCCTACGAGCAGTACTTC
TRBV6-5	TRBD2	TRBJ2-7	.	CASSYVSRGGVYEQYF	TGTGCCAGCAGTTACGTTTCGCGGGGGGGCGTCTACGAGCAGTACTTC
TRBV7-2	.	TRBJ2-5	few	CASSLGEGGRETQYF	TGTGCCAGCAGCCTGGGTGAAGGGGGTCGGGAGACCCAGTACTTC
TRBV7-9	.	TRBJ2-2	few	CASTLANTGELFF	TGTGCCAGCACACTCGCGAACACCGGGGAGCTGTTTTTT
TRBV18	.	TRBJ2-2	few	CASSPPSPSAELFF	TGTGCCAGCTCACCACCGTCCCCGAGCGCGGAGCTGTTTTTT
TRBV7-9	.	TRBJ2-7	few	CASSDVYLPEQYF	TGTGCCAGCTCGGACGTCTACCTCCCCGAGCAGTACTTC
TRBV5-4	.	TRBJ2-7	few	CASSWGRTPGEQYF	TGTGCCAGCAGCTGGGGGAGGACTCCTGGCGAGCAGTACTTC
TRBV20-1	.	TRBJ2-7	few	CSASLTAAYEQYF	TGCAGTGCTAGTTTAACGGCGGCCTACGAGCAGTACTTC
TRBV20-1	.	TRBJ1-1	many	CSARVSYGLNTEAFF	TGCAGTGCTAGAGTAAGTTACGGACTGAACACTGAAGCTTTCTTT
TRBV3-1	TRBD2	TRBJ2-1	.	CASSQNWAGGGNEQFF	TGTGCCAGCAGCCAAAATTGGGCGGGGGGCGGCAATGAGCAGTTCTTC
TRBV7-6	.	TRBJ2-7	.	CASSLARQSEGEQYF	TGTGCCAGCAGCTTAGCCAGACAGTCGGAGGGGGAGCAGTACTTC
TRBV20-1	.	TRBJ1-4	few	CSARRGGDEKLFF	TGCAGTGCTAGAAGGGGGGGCGATGAAAAACTGTTTTTT
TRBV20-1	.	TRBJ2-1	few	CSARTPGISYNEQFF	TGCAGTGCTAGAACCCCAGGGATATCTTACAATGAGCAGTTCTTC
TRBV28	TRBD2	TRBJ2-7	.	CASSELAELGPSYEQYF	TGTGCCAGCAGCGAACTAGCGGAGCTTGGCCCCTCCTACGAGCAGTACTTC
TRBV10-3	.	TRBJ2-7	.	CAISRDPDSYEQYF	TGTGCCATCAGTCGCGATCCGGACAGCTACGAGCAGTACTTC
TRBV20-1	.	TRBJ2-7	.	CSARDPRDHEQYF	TGCAGTGCTAGAGACCCCAGGGACCACGAGCAGTACTTC
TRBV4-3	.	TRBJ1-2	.	CASSQVAADYGYTF	TGCGCCAGCAGCCAAGTGGCAGCGGACTATGGCTACACCTTC
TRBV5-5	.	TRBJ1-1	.	CASSPLGQTNTEAFF	TGTGCCAGCAGCCCCCTAGGGCAAACAAACACTGAAGCTTTCTTT
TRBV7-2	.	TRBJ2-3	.	CASSPNLADTQYF	TGTGCCAGCAGCCCCAATCTGGCAGATACGCAGTATTTT
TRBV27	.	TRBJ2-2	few	CASSFQLNTGELFF	TGTGCCAGCAGTTTTCAACTAAACACCGGGGAGCTGTTTTTT
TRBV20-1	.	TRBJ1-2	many	CSARNGGYTF	TGCAGTGCACGGAACGGGGGCTACACCTTC
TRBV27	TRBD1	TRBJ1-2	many	CASSLLGTGFGYTF	TGTGCCAGCAGTTTATTGGGGACAGGGTTTGGCTACACCTTC
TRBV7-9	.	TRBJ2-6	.	CASPREESGANVLTF	TGTGCCAGCCCCCGAGAGGAGTCTGGGGCCAACGTCCTGACTTTC
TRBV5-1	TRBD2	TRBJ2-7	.	CASSTRTSGYEQYF	TGCGCCAGCAGCACACGGACTAGCGGCTACGAGCAGTACTTC
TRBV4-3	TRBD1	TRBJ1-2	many	CASSQTGQGAWGYTF	TGCGCCAGCAGCCAAACGGGACAGGGGGCGTGGGGCTACACCTTC
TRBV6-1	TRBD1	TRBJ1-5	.	CASRMGQGDNSNQPQHF	TGTGCCAGCAGAATGGGACAGGGCGATAATAGCAATCAGCCCCAGCATTTT
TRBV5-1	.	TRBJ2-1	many	CASSLARRAESSYNEQFF	TGCGCCAGCAGCTTGGCTCGCCGGGCGGAAAGCTCCTACAATGAGCAGTTCTTC
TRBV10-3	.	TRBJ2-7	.	CAISDTGLGGGYEQYF	TGTGCCATCAGTGATACCGGGTTGGGGGGCGGTTACGAGCAGTACTTC
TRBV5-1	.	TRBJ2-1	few	CASSQDRERGEQFF	TGCGCCAGCAGCCAGGACAGGGAGCGGGGTGAGCAGTTCTTC